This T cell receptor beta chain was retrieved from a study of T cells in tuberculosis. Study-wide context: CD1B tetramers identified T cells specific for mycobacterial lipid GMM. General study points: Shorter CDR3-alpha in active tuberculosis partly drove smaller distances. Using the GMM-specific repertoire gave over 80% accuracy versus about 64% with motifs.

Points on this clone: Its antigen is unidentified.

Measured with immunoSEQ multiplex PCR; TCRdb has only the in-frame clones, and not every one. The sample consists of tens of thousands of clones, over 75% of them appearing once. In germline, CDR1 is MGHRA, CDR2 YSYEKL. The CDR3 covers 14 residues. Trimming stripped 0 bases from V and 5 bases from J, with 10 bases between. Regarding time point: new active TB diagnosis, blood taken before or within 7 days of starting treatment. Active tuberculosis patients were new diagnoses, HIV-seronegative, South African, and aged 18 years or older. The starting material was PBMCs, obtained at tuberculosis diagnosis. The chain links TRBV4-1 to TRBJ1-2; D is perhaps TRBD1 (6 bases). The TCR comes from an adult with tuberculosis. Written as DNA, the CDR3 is TGCGCCAGCAGCCAAGACTGGACAGAATATGGCTACACCTTC. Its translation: CASSQDWTEYGYTF.